This T cell receptor (beta chain) is from a study of memory CD8 T cells in hepatitis C reinfection. Time point reported: pre-reinfection, 55 to 20 weeks before reinfection detection. The sorted cells went straight to TCR sequencing with no prior in vitro expansion. A couple of donors provided sorted CD3+ CD8+ CD45RO- naive CD8 T cells at all three reinfection time points. Assay: immunoSEQ multiplex PCR; the TCRdb copy retains only in-frame clones and omits some. The sample lists just over 50,000 clones; around 92% were seen once. Deletions cut 8 bases from V and 0 bases from J, with 7 bases between. The germline gives CDR1 MNHEY, CDR2 SVGAGI. The CDR3 loop spans 12 amino acids.

What was sequenced was naive CD8+ T cells sorted from blood. The receptor comes from a man younger than 30 with hepatitis C virus infection. The chain couples TRBV6-5 to TRBJ2-5, with a tentative D call TRBD2 (5 bases). Here the CDR3 reads CASGRYQETQYF. The CDR3 bases are TGTGCCAGCGGGAGATACCAAGAGACCCAGTACTTC.